This section outlines one T cell receptor (beta chain) sequence together with its context. Antigen: not known. The V and J ends lost 8 bases and 4 bases, in that order; junction bases with no gene match: 9. Germline values: CDR1 SNHLY, CDR2 FYNNEI. This CDR3 is built from 14 residues. Assay: immunoSEQ multiplex PCR; the TCRdb copy retains only in-frame clones and omits some. The table has 17,000 or so clones, approximately 90% seen once. These data are taken from a study of PD-L1 blockade in urothelial cancer. Study-wide context: In the patient group, most of the 29 were males with bladder-origin urothelial cancer. Median blood clonality was about 0.081, with 75,000 to 90,000 unique TCRs.

Study-level results: Those with durable benefit had larger increases in tumor-associated blood clones at 3 weeks.

The clonotype was recovered from a man over 45 with urothelial cancer. The chain is built from TRBV2 and TRBJ1-1; 8 nucleotides match TRBD1. Specimen: PBMCs, collected around atezolizumab (anti-PD-L1) treatment. The CDR3 protein is CASRRTGSATEAFF. DNA of the CDR3: TGTGCCAGCCGAAGGACAGGGAGTGCCACTGAAGCTTTCTTT.